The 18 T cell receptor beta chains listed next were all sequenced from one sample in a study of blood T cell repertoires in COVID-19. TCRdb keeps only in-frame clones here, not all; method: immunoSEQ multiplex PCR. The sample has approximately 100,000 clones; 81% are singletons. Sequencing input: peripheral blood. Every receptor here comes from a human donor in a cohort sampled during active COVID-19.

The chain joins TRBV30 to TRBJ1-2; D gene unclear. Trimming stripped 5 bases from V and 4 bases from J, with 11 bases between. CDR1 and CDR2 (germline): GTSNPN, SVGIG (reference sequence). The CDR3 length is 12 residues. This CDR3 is CAWGVGAYGYTF. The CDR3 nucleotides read TGTGCCTGGGGGGTGGGAGCCTATGGCTACACCTTC.

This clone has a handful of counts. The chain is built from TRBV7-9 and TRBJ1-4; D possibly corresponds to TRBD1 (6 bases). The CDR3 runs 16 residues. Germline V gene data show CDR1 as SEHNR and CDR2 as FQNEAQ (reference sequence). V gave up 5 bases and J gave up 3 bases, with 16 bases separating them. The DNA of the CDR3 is TGTGCCAGCAGCGTCGCCTTGGGGGCAGCTAATGAAAAACTGTTTTTT. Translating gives CASSVALGAANEKLFF.

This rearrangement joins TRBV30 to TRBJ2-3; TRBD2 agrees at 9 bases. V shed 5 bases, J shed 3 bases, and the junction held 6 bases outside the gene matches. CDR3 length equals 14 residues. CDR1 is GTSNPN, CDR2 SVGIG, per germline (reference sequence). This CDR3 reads CAWAREGLTDTQYF. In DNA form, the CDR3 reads TGTGCCTGGGCGCGGGAGGGCCTAACAGATACGCAGTATTTT.

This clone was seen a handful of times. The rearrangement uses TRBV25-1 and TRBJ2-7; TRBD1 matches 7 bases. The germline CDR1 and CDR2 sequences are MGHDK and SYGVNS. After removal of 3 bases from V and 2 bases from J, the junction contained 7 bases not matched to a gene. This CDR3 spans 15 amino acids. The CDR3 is CASSDFEGAAYEQYF. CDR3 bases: TGTGCCAGCAGTGATTTCGAGGGGGCTGCCTACGAGCAGTACTTC.

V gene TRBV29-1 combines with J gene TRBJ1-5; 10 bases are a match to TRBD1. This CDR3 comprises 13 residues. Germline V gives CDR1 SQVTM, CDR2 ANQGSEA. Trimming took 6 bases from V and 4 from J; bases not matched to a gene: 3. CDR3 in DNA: TGCAGCGTCCGGACAGGGGGGAATCAGCCCCAGCATTTT. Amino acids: CSVRTGGNQPQHF.

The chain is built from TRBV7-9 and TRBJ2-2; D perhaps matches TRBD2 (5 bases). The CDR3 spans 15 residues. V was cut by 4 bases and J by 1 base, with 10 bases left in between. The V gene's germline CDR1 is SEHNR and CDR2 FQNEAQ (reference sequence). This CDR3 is CASSSPGKNTGELFF. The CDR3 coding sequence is TGTGCCAGCAGCTCGCCGGGAAAGAACACCGGGGAGCTGTTTTTT.

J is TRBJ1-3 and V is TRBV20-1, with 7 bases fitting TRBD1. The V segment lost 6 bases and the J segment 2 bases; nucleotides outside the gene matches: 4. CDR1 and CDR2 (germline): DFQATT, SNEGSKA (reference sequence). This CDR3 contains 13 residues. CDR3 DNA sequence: TGCAGTGCCAGTACAGGGGCTGGAAACACCATATATTTT. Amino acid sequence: CSASTGAGNTIYF.

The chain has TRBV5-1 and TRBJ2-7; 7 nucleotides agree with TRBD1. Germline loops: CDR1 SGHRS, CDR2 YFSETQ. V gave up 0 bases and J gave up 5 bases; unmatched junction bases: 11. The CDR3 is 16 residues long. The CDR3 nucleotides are TGCGCCAGCAGCTTGGCTTCGCTACAGGGGCGGAACGAGCAGTACTTC. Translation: CASSLASLQGRNEQYF.

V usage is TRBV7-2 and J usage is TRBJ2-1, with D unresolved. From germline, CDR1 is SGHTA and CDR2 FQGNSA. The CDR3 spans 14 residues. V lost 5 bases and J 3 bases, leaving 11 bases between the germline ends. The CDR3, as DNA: TGTGCCAGCAGCAGCCAAGCCGGCTACAATGAGCAGTTCTTC. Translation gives CASSSQAGYNEQFF. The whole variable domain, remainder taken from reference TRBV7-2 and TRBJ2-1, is GAGVSQSPSNKVTEKGKDVELRCDPISGHTALYWYRQSLGQGLEFLIYFQGNSAPDKSGLPSDRFSAERTGGSVSTLTIQRTQQEDSAVYLCASSSQAGYNEQFFGPGTRLTVL.

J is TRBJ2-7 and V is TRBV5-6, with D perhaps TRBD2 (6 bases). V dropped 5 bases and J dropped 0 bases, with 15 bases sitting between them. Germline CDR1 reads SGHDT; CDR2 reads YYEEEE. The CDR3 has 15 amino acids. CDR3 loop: CASSAGTAVSYEQYF. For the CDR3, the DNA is TGTGCCAGCAGTGCCGGGACTGCCGTCTCCTACGAGCAGTACTTC.

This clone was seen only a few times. The CDR3 loop reads CASSTRTGGEQYF. The CDR3 region has the DNA TGTGCCAGCAGCACCCGGACAGGAGGGGAGCAGTACTTC. The rearrangement joins TRBV7-2 to TRBJ2-7; tentative D call: TRBD1 (7 bases). Per the germline V gene, CDR1 is SGHTA and CDR2 is FQGNSA. The CDR3 is made up of 13 amino acids. With 5 bases removed from V and 7 bases from J, the gap between germline ends came to 15 bases. The variable domain in full, with the rest retrieved from reference TRBV7-2 and TRBJ2-7, is GAGVSQSPSNKVTEKGKDVELRCDPISGHTALYWYRQSLGQGLEFLIYFQGNSAPDKSGLPSDRFSAERTGGSVSTLTIQRTQQEDSAVYLCASSTRTGGEQYFGPGTRLTVT.

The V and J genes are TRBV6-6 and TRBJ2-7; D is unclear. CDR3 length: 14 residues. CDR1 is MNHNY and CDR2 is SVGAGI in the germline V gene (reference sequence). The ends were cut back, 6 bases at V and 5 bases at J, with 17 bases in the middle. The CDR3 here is CASRLRQDVHEQYF. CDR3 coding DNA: TGTGCCAGCAGGCTAAGGCAGGATGTGCACGAGCAGTACTTC.

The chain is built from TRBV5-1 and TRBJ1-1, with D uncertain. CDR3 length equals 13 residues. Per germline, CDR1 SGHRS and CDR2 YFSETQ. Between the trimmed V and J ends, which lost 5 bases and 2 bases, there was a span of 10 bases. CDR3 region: CASRFTDNTEAFF. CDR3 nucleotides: TGCGCCAGCAGATTCACAGACAACACTGAAGCTTTCTTT.

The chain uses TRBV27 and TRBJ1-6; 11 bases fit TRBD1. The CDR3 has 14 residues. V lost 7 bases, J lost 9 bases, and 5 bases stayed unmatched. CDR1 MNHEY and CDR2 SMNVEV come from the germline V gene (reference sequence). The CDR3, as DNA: TGTGCCAGCAAAACCGGACAGGGGGCTTCACCCCTCCACTTT. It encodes CASKTGQGASPLHF.

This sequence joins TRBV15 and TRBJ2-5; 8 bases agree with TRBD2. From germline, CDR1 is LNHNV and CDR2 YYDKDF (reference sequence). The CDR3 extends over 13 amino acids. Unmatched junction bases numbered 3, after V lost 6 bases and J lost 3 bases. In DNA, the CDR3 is TGTGCCACCAGGGGACTAGTGGAAGAGACCCAGTACTTC. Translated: CATRGLVEETQYF.

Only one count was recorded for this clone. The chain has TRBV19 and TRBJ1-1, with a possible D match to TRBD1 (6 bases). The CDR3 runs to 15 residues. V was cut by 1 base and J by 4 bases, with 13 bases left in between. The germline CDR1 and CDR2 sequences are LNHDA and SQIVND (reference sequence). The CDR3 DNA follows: TGTGCCAGTAGTATAGCTGGGCAGGGGCCCACTGAAGCTTTCTTT. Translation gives CASSIAGQGPTEAFF.

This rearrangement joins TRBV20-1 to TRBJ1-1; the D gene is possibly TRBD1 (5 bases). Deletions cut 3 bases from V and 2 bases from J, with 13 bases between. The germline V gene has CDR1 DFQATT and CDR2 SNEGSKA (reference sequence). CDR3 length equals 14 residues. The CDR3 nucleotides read TGCAGTGCTAGTTCTGCGACAGTTAACACTGAAGCTTTCTTT. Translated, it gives CSASSATVNTEAFF.

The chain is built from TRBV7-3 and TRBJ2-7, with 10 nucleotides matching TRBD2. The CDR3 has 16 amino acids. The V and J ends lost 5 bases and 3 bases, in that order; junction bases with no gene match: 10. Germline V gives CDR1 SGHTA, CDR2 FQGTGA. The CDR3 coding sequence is TGTGCCAGCAGCGCCCCGTGGCTAGCGGGAGTCTACGAGCAGTACTTC. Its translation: CASSAPWLAGVYEQYF.